This TCR beta chain was obtained from a study of cytomegalovirus exposure and HLA in healthy donors (TCRdb year 2017). At the level of the whole study: An earlier analysis of around 600 of the donors reported more than 250 Gb of sequence data and some 120 million unique TCR beta sequences from about 200 million T cells. To study patterns of TCR occurrence, a later analysis re-analyzed previously published TCR beta repertoires from around 660 donors and added high-resolution HLA genotyping. Along with the approximately 600-subject first cohort, a separate validation cohort of roughly 110 different subjects was used. An early release covering roughly 600 HLA-typed donors comprised about 300 gigabases of sequencing data and roughly 86 million unique TCR sequences. The study used immunosequencing to profile the T cell repertoires of several hundred subjects and linked those repertoires to cytomegalovirus serostatus. To predict cytomegalovirus infection status, the study brought together high-throughput TCR immunosequencing, statistical association of individual TCRs with disease status, and machine learning. The later analysis used no new phenotypic data to find candidate immune exposures, relying instead on TCR beta sequences and their occurrence across donors. To decide whether each TCR beta V gene segment behaved as functional or pseudogenic, an earlier analysis of 587 of the donors relied on high-throughput TCR beta sequencing. Every discovery cohort repertoire had been produced on one sequencing platform. Among 300 to 450 genotyped donors of the cohort, an average of around 240,000 unique TCR beta nucleotide sequences were sequenced per donor, roughly 18% of them non-productive. Donor age, sex, ethnicity and CMV serostatus were compiled together with the repertoire data. Of the roughly 410 genotyped donors, over 80% were placed in the genetic ancestry cluster associated with self-reported Caucasian donors. HLA typing covered class I and class II loci at four-digit resolution. A later genetic analysis used genome-wide SNP genotypes for about 65% of the roughly 700 donors, treating that subset as a discovery cohort. Several DR-DQ haplotypes were treated as single units for association and clustering because of strong linkage in the cohort. The number of typed donors differed by locus: about 620-630 for A, B, C, DRB1 and DQB1; 500 to 550 for DQA1; 600 to 610 for DPA1; and some 470 for DPB1. The study was designed to test whether signatures of past pathogen exposure could be identified by cataloging public T cell receptors.

Based on the germline V gene, the CDR1 and CDR2 sequences are SGHTA and FQGNSA. The CDR3 starts with the cysteine, ends with the phenylalanine, and has 19 residues. Only the CDR3 region is kept as DNA, spanning 57 bases read in frame from base 1. Relative to germline, V is missing 5 bases and J is missing 5 bases, with 21 bases of the junction outside any gene match. Turning to this clone: Its antigen remains undetermined.

The investigation overall reported the following: Roughly uniform sequencing depth across donors was assumed in presence/absence analyses, although this assumption may not hold. In both the original and validation cohorts, the classifier was reported to diagnose cytomegalovirus status with high specificity and sensitivity. A later analysis found that TCR association rates varied across HLA loci, with DRB1 alleles showing the most associated TCRs and HLA-C alleles the fewest. The 87-base-pair reads could not distinguish some IMGT-functional V segments, including TRBV6-2 and TRBV6-3, so those segments were excluded. In a later analysis, HLA-associated TCR beta chains showed more clonal expansion and lower generation probabilities than non-associated chains that were equally common. Roughly 15 rarely observed V segments, including chromosome 9 orphons, were excluded from the earlier analysis of approximately 600 of the donors because counts were too low. Assigning TCR associations to individual alleles was difficult when HLA alleles, especially DR and DQ, strongly co-occurred. The study listed 150 to 200 TCR beta chains as associated with cytomegalovirus. In vitro tests confirmed that a few of the cytomegalovirus-associated TCR beta chains recognize cytomegalovirus antigens. Only TCR beta chains were sequenced in this cohort, and the absence of alpha or paired-chain data limited detectable features. An association between a missense DCLRE1C variant and V-gene and J-gene trimming of TCR beta chains was found in a later genetic analysis and replicated in an independent cohort. A further reported finding was that TCR beta sequences accurately predicted the HLA-A and HLA-B alleles for most subjects in the first cohort. A later analysis associated around 16,000 TCR beta sequences with specific HLA alleles at a false discovery rate of 0.05. Because HLA typing was unavailable for some donors at each locus, only the typed subset was used in association tests. Correlated functional status among segregating V segments might be attributable to linkage disequilibrium, but an unknown experimental factor could not be ruled out. CMV serostatus was the only immune exposure information available for the cohort. According to a later analysis, parvovirus B19, influenza, CMV and Epstein-Barr virus appeared linked to several top co-occurrence clusters. The sequencing pipeline was judged likely to have produced a cluster of highly shared sequence variants as a technical artifact. Compared with the approximately 670-donor mean, donors in an Asian-associated ancestry cluster had fewer N-insertions in productive TCRs, according to a later genetic analysis. The authors suggested that the approach could potentially be generalized to other disease states and immunological phenotypes. An earlier analysis of 587 of the donors showed that most TCR beta V segments appeared in productive rearrangements either about 87% or about 30% of the time, which broadly matched IMGT annotations. According to a later analysis, most CMV-associated TCR beta chains appeared to be HLA-restricted, and the HLA associations seemed to be driven largely by CMV exposure. Across donors, most TCR sequences were observed very rarely, whereas some public TCRs were present in many individuals.

Library construction relied on the immunoSEQ multiplex PCR assay. The multiplex PCR relied on a mix of 60 forward primers for TCR Vbeta segments and 13 reverse primers for TCR Jbeta segments. Amplification of the CDR3 region of rearranged TCR beta genes was performed with a multiplex PCR assay on genomic DNA. The Illumina HiSeq System was used to sequence the amplified TCR beta libraries as 87-base-pair reads. In the original analysis: A later analysis tallied 75 million to 95 million unique TCR beta chains across the 666 repertoires, and around 9.9 million of those chains were shared by two or more donors. To remove PCR and sequencing errors, raw reads were error-corrected and collapsed into unique sequences using a nearest-neighbor algorithm that merged closely related sequences. To assign V, D and J gene segments, CDR3 sequences were aligned to IMGT reference sequences. For a sequence to be retained, a match of at least six nucleotides to both a V gene segment and a J gene segment was required. A rearrangement counted as productive if the CDR3 had no stop codons and remained in frame with V and J, and every other rearrangement counted as non-productive. CDR3 was defined according to IMGT convention as the region running from the second conserved V-encoded cysteine to the conserved J-encoded phenylalanine. Sequences without an unambiguous match to a single V gene segment were excluded from the earlier analysis of about 640 of the donors. An earlier analysis of fewer than 650 of the donors classified V segments as functional when productive rearrangements were above 56.7% and as segregating when the standard deviation between donors was above 5%. To diagnose cytomegalovirus status from the catalog of TCR beta chain sequences, a statistical classification framework was built. In a later analysis, TCR nucleotide sequences were compared against IMGT/GENE-DB human TR gene sequences so that V and J genes could be assigned. Using the TCRdist pipeline, a later analysis assigned CDR3 sequences along with most-parsimonious VDJ recombination scenarios. In a later analysis, each TCR beta chain was defined by its CDR3 amino acid sequence together with its V-gene family, and reads lacking a unique V-gene family were excluded. A later analysis removed several hundred highly shared, low-generation-probability nucleotide sequences to deal with suspected cross-contamination and a sequencing artifact. In a later analysis, a clonal expansion index for each public chain was calculated from normalized within-repertoire ranks of inferred template counts. In a later analysis, generation probabilities were computed using a VDJ recombination model fitted to out-of-frame rearrangements, and the results were checked against IGoR. A later analysis scored TCR-TCR, TCR-HLA and TCR-CMV co-occurrence with hypergeometric tests, applying a repertoire-size bias correction to TCR pairs. A later analysis estimated false discovery rates by permuting HLA or CMV assignments 20 times. In a later analysis, co-occurring TCRs were grouped using DBSCAN, with TCRdist sequence similarity added in when clustering inside HLA-allele-positive subsets. For co-occurrence clustering, repertoires with fewer than 30,000 or more than 120,000 public chains were excluded, along with roughly 5 repertoires with anomalous nucleotide sharing. TCRdb took this table from immuneACCESS and kept in-frame rearrangements with V and J called. Such tables lack part of the clones; where checked against another copy, unresolved V genes explain under half of the gap, and the rest is unexplained. That table gives V, J and clone size, and the DNA gave D and trimming. The table held for this sample gives fewer than 75,000 clones. The ten largest clones represent more than 15% of the sample.

In total, 600 or so healthy bone marrow donors made up the cohort. At the time of sampling, all cohort members were nominally healthy, though unrecorded immune exposures were likely present. The donor tested CMV seronegative, placing the donor among the approximately 360 seronegative members of the cohort. Each donor provided a peripheral blood sample, and peripheral blood mononuclear cells were used for TCR beta sequencing. The Qiagen DNeasy Blood Extraction Kit was used to extract genomic DNA from the blood cell samples. Sequencing was carried out using PBMCs. The source of this sequence is a boy younger than 18 in good health and CMV-seronegative. The sequence joins TRBV7-2 to TRBJ2-7, and 10 bases in between align with TRBD1. The nucleotides read TGTGCCAGCAGCGCGACATTAGGGACAGGGGACTTTTCCCCCGACGAGCAGTACTTC. This is translated as CASSATLGTGDFSPDEQYF. Extended through the reference TRBV7-2 and TRBJ2-7 proteins, this CDR3 yields the full variable domain: GAGVSQSPSNKVTEKGKDVELRCDPISGHTALYWYRQSLGQGLEFLIYFQGNSAPDKSGLPSDRFSAERTGGSVSTLTIQRTQQEDSAVYLCASSATLGTGDFSPDEQYFGPGTRLTVT.